The next 5 T cell receptor beta chains were all read from a single sample in a study of tissue T cells after allogeneic stem cell transplantation. Assay: immunoSEQ multiplex PCR; the TCRdb copy retains only in-frame clones and omits some. This table holds about 5,800 clones, 40% to 60% found once. Sample time point: mouse harvest day 14 after allogeneic transplant. Each mouse received 10^7 T-cell-depleted marrow cells plus 10^6 splenic CD5+ T cells by tail vein. Source material: gut tissue. These receptor sequences come from a female BALB/c mouse given C57BL/6 T cells with graft-versus-host disease after an allogeneic hematopoietic cell transplant.

A note on this clone: Gene names follow the mouse nomenclature. From the germline J gene comes the end of the CDR3, since the read stops 1 residue before it. J is TRBJ2-7 and V is TRBV3; D unclear. Germline V gene sequence: CDR1 SNHLY, CDR2 FYNGKV (reference sequence). CDR3 length: 14 residues. The germline V and J ends were trimmed by 1 base and 0 bases, with 7 bases remaining between them. The CDR3 DNA, read in part, is TGTGCCAGCAGCTTAGGACAAAGCTCCTATGAACAGTAC. It is translated as CASSLGQSSYEQY. Given in full, the CDR3 is CASSLGQSSYEQYF.

A single count supports this clone. The gene symbols are mouse symbols. Read coverage stops 1 residue before the CDR3 terminus; the germline J gene supplies the remainder. The chain has TRBV23 and TRBJ1-1; the D call of TRBD1 is as the table states it, not checked on the DNA. The CDR3 runs 13 residues. From germline, CDR1 is KGHTA and CDR2 FQNQQP. CDR3 DNA (partial): TGCTCCAGCAAGACAGGGGCGAGCACAGAAGTCTTC. It yields the protein CSSKTGASTEVF. The full CDR3 reads CSSKTGASTEVFF. Full variable domain (missing parts from reference TRBV23 and TRBJ1-1): DAAVTQKPRYLIKMKGQEAEMKCIPEKGHTAVFWYQQKQSKELKFLIYFQNQQPLDQIDMVKERFSAVCPSSSLCSLGIRTCEAEDSALYLCSSKTGASTEVFFGKGTRLTVV.

About this clone itself: Mouse germline and gene names are used. The read stops 1 residue short of the end of the CDR3; the missing end is completed from the germline J gene. The chain links TRBV3 to TRBJ2-7; 10 nucleotides agree with TRBD2. The CDR3 is 14 amino acids. The V and J ends lost 1 base and 6 bases, in that order; junction bases with no gene match: 3. Germline CDR1 and CDR2: SNHLY and FYNGKV (reference sequence). The CDR3 is CASSLEDWGSEQYF. CDR3 DNA, as far as it was read: TGTGCCAGCAGCTTAGAGGACTGGGGGTCTGAACAGTAC.

In its sample, this clone is medium-sized (0.01 to 0.1%). The listed genes are named as in mouse. The read finishes 1 residue shy of the CDR3 end, and the germline J gene is used to complete it. V is TRBV4 and J is TRBJ2-2; unclear D gene. V gave up 5 bases and J gave up 2 bases, with 6 bases separating them. In germline, CDR1 is LGHDT, CDR2 YNNKQL (reference sequence). CDR3 size: 13 residues. This CDR3 is CASSPGNTGQLYF. CDR3 DNA, as far as it was read: TGTGCCAGCAGCCCGGGGAACACCGGGCAGCTCTAC.

A note on this clone: Gene names and germline match the mouse. The observed sequence ends 1 residue before the CDR3 terminus, with the missing tail filled in from the germline J gene. The chain employs TRBV3 and TRBJ2-2, with 7 bases that match TRBD1. Germline CDR1 reads SNHLY; CDR2 reads FYNGKV (reference sequence). This CDR3 has 15 amino acids. V shed 4 bases, J shed 1 base, and the junction held 3 bases outside the gene matches. The sequenced CDR3 bases are TGTGCCAGCAGCTCCCGACAGGGAAACACCGGGCAGCTCTAC. Its translation is CASSSRQGNTGQLY. The full CDR3 protein is CASSSRQGNTGQLYF.